This T cell receptor beta chain was documented in a study of T-cell memory formation after mild COVID-19 (dated by TCRdb to the early 2020s). Concerning the study at large: TCR sequence clusters from the two donors were found to be largely donor specific. In two donors, T-cell clones that expanded and contracted after mild COVID-19 were followed by sequencing TCRalpha and TCRbeta repertoires longitudinally. The cohort was made up of two young adult volunteers, one female and one male, who were previously healthy.

From a lookup of the germline V gene (reference sequence), CDR1 and CDR2 are DFQATT and SNEGSKA. The CDR3 spans 14 residues, from the cysteine through the phenylalanine. Only CDR3 DNA is held: 42 bases, read in frame from base 1. Beyond this particular receptor, the publication reports: Clones that contracted from day 15 to 85 showed balanced CD4/CD8 phenotypes, whereas a second wave of clones that expanded from day 15 to 37 leaned towards CD4+. The study covered only a couple of mild cases, and larger cohorts including severe cases with pre-infection samples were considered necessary. Some responding clones were found in pre-infection memory, which suggests that pre-existing cross-reactive memory T cells took part in the SARS-CoV-2 response. Whether the second-wave clones peaking on day 37 were SARS-CoV-2 specific was not confirmed. Contracting CD4+ clones appeared mostly in the CM and EM memory subsets, whereas CD8+ clones were enriched in EMRA.

Ficoll-Paque density gradient centrifugation was the method used to isolate PBMCs. A word on this clonotype: Its specific antigen is unknown. One end of the junction varies from germline; a read error may be responsible.

TCRdb names Illumina NovaSeq 6000 as the instrument used. cDNA libraries for TCRalpha and TCRbeta were prepared by 5'RACE using constant-segment primers, with sample barcodes and unique molecular identifiers added. Trizol reagent was used to extract RNA from every sample. Library amplification was performed in two PCR steps, and a second sample barcode and Illumina TruSeq adapters were introduced in the second step. Libraries were sequenced on an Illumina NovaSeq with 2 x 150 bp paired-end reads. The authors' analysis ran thus. Demultiplexing of reads and collapsing into UMI-guided consensus sequences were performed with migec v1.2.7. Using mixcr v2.1.11, UMI consensuses were aligned to TRA and TRB V and J templates and then assembled into clonotypes. A clonotype was counted as expanded or contracted only when both edgeR and NoisET called the clonotype significant, with the noise models trained on biological replicates. For edgeR calls, the cutoffs were a false discovery rate-adjusted p below 0.01 and a log2 fold-change threshold of 1. As an exploratory analysis of dynamics, PCA with hierarchical clustering was applied to max-normalized trajectories of the 1000 most abundant clonotypes. Each responding clone was given a CD4 or CD8 phenotype based on the CD4+ and CD8+ repertoires, which had been sequenced separately. Clones were called with MiXCR by TCRdb after fastp trimmed the public reads at Q25, and only in-frame beta chains were retained. Duplicate CDR3 protein sequences are folded into a single record with the most common DNA and genes. TCRdb, not the authors, supplied the V and J calls. The sample includes about 360,000 distinct CDR3 sequences, with 10% to 15% observed a single time. The ten largest clones capture about 22% of the sample.

Sequencing used PBMCs or a T cell subset sorted from them (not recorded which). The receptor chain draws on TRBV20-1 and TRBJ2-7; no D gene can be assigned with confidence. This sequence originates from a young man who had mild COVID-19 (a few samples of this study predate the infection). The sample titles of this study are shuffled in the database, so cell type and time point are left out; the donor was told from shared clones. The CDR3 loop reads CSARDTDKSFEQYF. The sequence in DNA is TGCAGTGCTAGAGATACTGACAAGTCCTTCGAGCAGTACTTC.